This is a list of T cell receptor beta chains from one sample in a study of CD8 T cells in ankylosing spondylitis. Via MiXCR, TCRdb re-called the 5' RACE reads, giving one row per CDR3 protein. The sample lists around 280,000 distinct CDR3 sequences; around 18% were seen once. Sequenced: blood, either unsorted or a sorted T cell fraction (not recorded which). All receptors come from a male donor with ankylosing spondylitis or in good health (not recorded which). The CDR3 runs from the conserved cysteine through the conserved F or W. A D gene is named only where the DNA matches it firmly. Some rows have no size entry. The others give once, few or many, or a class for an expanded clone.

V gene	J gene	CDR3 length	clone size	D gene	CDR3 DNA	CDR3 protein
TRBV20-1	TRBJ2-3	13	many	NA	TGCAGTGCCGGTGTGGTAGGCGCAGATACGCAGTATTTT	CSAGVVGADTQYF
TRBV3-1	TRBJ2-5	11	few	NA	TGTGCCAGCAGGGGGCTGGAGACCCAGTACTTC	CASRGLETQYF
TRBV5-1	TRBJ2-3	17	NA	TRBD2	TGCGCCAGCAGCTTGGGGCTAGCGGGGCCCAGCACGGATACGCAGTATTTT	CASSLGLAGPSTDTQYF
TRBV20-1	TRBJ2-1	14	few	TRBD2	TGCAGTGCTAGGGAGACTAGCGGATACAATGAGCAGTTCTTC	CSARETSGYNEQFF
TRBV7-6	TRBJ2-5	15	few	TRBD1	TGTGCCAGCAGCTTGGTGACAGGGTACCAAGAGACCCAGTACTTC	CASSLVTGYQETQYF
TRBV6-5	TRBJ2-3	15	few	NA	TGTGCCAGCAGTTACGGGTCGGCCCCGACAGATACGCAGTATTTT	CASSYGSAPTDTQYF
TRBV9	TRBJ2-3	17	few	NA	TGTGCCAGCAGTTTGGCAGGACACTCAAGGGGCACAGATACGCAGTATTTT	CASSLAGHSRGTDTQYF
TRBV12-3/TRBV12-4	TRBJ2-5	16	few	TRBD2	TGTGCCAGCAGTTTAGGGGGACTAGCGGGAGTCGAGACCCAGTACTTC	CASSLGGLAGVETQYF
TRBV5-4	TRBJ1-6	16	NA	NA	TGTGCCAGCAGCTTTGGGGGGATCTCCTATAATTCACCCCTCCACTTT	CASSFGGISYNSPLHF
TRBV18	TRBJ1-5	16	few	TRBD1	TGTGCCAGCTCACCAGGCCAGGGGGCTAGCAATCAGCCCCAGCATTTT	CASSPGQGASNQPQHF
TRBV20-1	TRBJ2-2	15	many	NA	TGCAGTGCTAGGAGTTATCTCGCGAACACCGGGGAGCTGTTTTTT	CSARSYLANTGELFF
TRBV12-3/TRBV12-4	TRBJ2-1	16	NA	TRBD2	TGTGCCAGCAGTCTCGCCGTGCCGGGAGGGTACAATGAGCAGTTCTTC	CASSLAVPGGYNEQFF
TRBV10-3	TRBJ2-2	16	NA	NA	TGTGCCATCAGTGAGCCCCAGCGAACGGGAACCGGGGAGCTGTTTTTT	CAISEPQRTGTGELFF
TRBV9	TRBJ1-2	17	NA	TRBD1	TGTGCCAGCAGCGAAGGGCCGTCAGGGGGCAAGGACTATGGCTACACCTTC	CASSEGPSGGKDYGYTF
TRBV12-3/TRBV12-4	TRBJ2-5	15	few	NA	TGTGCCAGCAGTTACCAGACAGGGACTCAAGAGACCCAGTACTTC	CASSYQTGTQETQYF
TRBV29-1	TRBJ1-1	15	few	NA	TGCAGCGTTGCCAAAGGGGCAGGGGCGGACCTGGGAGCTTTCTTT	CSVAKGAGADLGAFF
TRBV20-1	TRBJ2-4	18	NA	NA	TGCAGTGCTAGTGCCCAAGAAAAAGTTGTCTTAGCCAAAAACATTCAGTACTTC	CSASAQEKVVLAKNIQYF
TRBV3-1	TRBJ1-2	14	few	NA	TGTGCCAGCAGCCAGTTGGACGGGGCGGGAGGCTACACCTTC	CASSQLDGAGGYTF
TRBV5-1	TRBJ2-1	19	NA	TRBD2	TGCGCCAGCAGCTCCGGGGTAGCGGGGGGTGGTAGCCCCTACAATGAGCAGTTCTTC	CASSSGVAGGGSPYNEQFF
TRBV5-6	TRBJ1-1	13	few	TRBD1	TGTGCCAGCAGCATGCCGACAGGGTCGGAAGCTTTCTTT	CASSMPTGSEAFF
TRBV20-1	TRBJ2-1	15	few	TRBD2	TGCAGTGCTAGTTCAGCGGGAGCGGCCTACAATGAGCAGTTCTTC	CSASSAGAAYNEQFF
TRBV12-3/TRBV12-4	TRBJ2-2	14	many	NA	TGTGCCAGCAGTTACCGGGACCCACCCGGGGAGCTGTTTTTT	CASSYRDPPGELFF
TRBV28	TRBJ1-1	14	few	NA	TGTGCCAGCAGTTCCAACAGGGAATACACTGAAGCTTTCTTT	CASSSNREYTEAFF
TRBV11-2	TRBJ1-1	16	many	TRBD1	TGTGCCAGCAGCCCACGGGGACAGGGGAGTAACACTGAAGCTTTCTTT	CASSPRGQGSNTEAFF
TRBV20-1	TRBJ2-5	17	many	NA	TGCAGTGCTAGAAGCACAATTCCGGGACCGCCCCAAGAGACCCAGTACTTC	CSARSTIPGPPQETQYF
TRBV6-6	TRBJ1-5	12	many	NA	TGTGCCAGCAGTTACGGGGGGGAGCCCCAGCATTTT	CASSYGGEPQHF
TRBV6-1	TRBJ2-5	14	few	NA	TGTGCCAGCAGCCGGGCTAGCTCCGTGGAGACCCAGTACTTC	CASSRASSVETQYF
TRBV5-1	TRBJ1-5	15	NA	NA	TGCGCCAGCAGCTTGGAAGGCTTTGGCAATCAGCCCCAGCATTTT	CASSLEGFGNQPQHF
TRBV24-1	TRBJ2-1	13	many	NA	TGTGCCACCAGTCGGCGGTCCTACAATGAGCAGTTCTTC	CATSRRSYNEQFF
TRBV6-1	TRBJ1-6	17	many	NA	TGTGCCAGCAGGGACCCGGGCCTCGCCCCCTATAATTCACCCCTCCACTTT	CASRDPGLAPYNSPLHF
TRBV29-1	TRBJ2-5	14	many	NA	TGCAGCGTTGAAATGGAGGTGCTTTTGTATACCCAGTACTTC	CSVEMEVLLYTQYF
TRBV20-1	TRBJ1-5	15	many	NA	TGCAGTGCTAGAGCCCCCGGGATCAGCAATCAGCCCCAGCATTTT	CSARAPGISNQPQHF
TRBV6-1	TRBJ1-5	16	NA	NA	TGTGCCAGCTTGGCCGTCGGGGTAGGGAGCAATCAGCCCCAGCATTTT	CASLAVGVGSNQPQHF